The 3 T cell receptor beta chains in this list originate from one sample, sequenced in a study of T cells in localized non-small cell lung cancer. Clones were sequenced by immunoSEQ multiplex PCR, and TCRdb holds only the in-frame ones, with some missing. The sample contains about 45,000 clones, 75% to 95% of which appear only once. The source was PBMCs, collected before any cancer treatment. The source is a woman aged 40-69 years with stage II lung adenocarcinoma.

This chain joins TRBV28 and TRBJ2-5; TRBD2 matches 12 bases. Germline CDR1 MDHEN, CDR2 SYDVKM. CDR3 size: 15 residues. V dropped 6 bases and J dropped 6; count of bases not matched to a gene: 8. CDR3 sequence: CASSSLAGGRQTQYF. Here the CDR3 DNA reads TGTGCCAGCAGCTCTCTAGCGGGAGGGCGACAGACCCAGTACTTC.

This clone appeared a single time. The chain recombines TRBV6-6 with TRBJ2-7; TRBD2 is a possible D gene (5 bases). Germline CDR1 and CDR2: MNHNY and SVGAGI (reference sequence). The CDR3 consists of 14 residues. V shed 7 bases and J shed 5 bases, with 18 bases lying between them. Written as DNA, the CDR3 is TGTGCCAGCACTAGCCTAGAATCCCAGAACGAGCAGTACTTC. Protein sequence: CASTSLESQNEQYF.

The chain joins TRBV6-1 to TRBJ2-5, with a tentative D call TRBD2 (5 bases). The CDR3 extends over 14 amino acids. V was cut by 2 bases and J by 1 base, with 8 bases left in between. Germline V gene data show CDR1 as MNHNS and CDR2 as SASEGT. The CDR3 is CASSEWGAQETQYF. CDR3 nucleotides: TGTGCCAGCAGTGAATGGGGAGCCCAAGAGACCCAGTACTTC.